These T cell receptor beta chains were read from a single sample in a study of CXCR3-negative and CXCR3-positive naive CD8 T cells. TCRdb derives one entry per CDR3 protein from the 5' RACE reads, leaving out DNA. Its table lists around 84,000 distinct CDR3 sequences. The specimen was naive CXCR3+ CD8+ T cells from blood. The origin of the receptors is a human donor in good health. Some clones in this sample may be carry-over from other donors' samples. Both conserved end residues are part of each CDR3.

TRBV9	TRBJ2-1	CASSSPHEQFF
TRBV5-1	TRBJ2-2	CASSPKLSANTGELFF
TRBV14	TRBJ2-5	CASSLGNNRASQETQYF
TRBV4-2	TRBJ1-1	CASSQDLGGSTGAFF
TRBV29-1	TRBJ2-3	CSVHLLAGRQDTQYF
TRBV6-2/TRBV6-3	TRBJ2-1	CASTTFIPGNEQFF
TRBV25-1	TRBJ1-3	CASSEYFEPSRNTIYF
TRBV5-1	TRBJ2-5	CASSLGSAYQETQYF
TRBV12-3/TRBV12-4	TRBJ2-1	CASSRLAGDEQFF
TRBV7-6	TRBJ2-7	CASSLAQGSEQYF
TRBV29-1	TRBJ2-7	CSIEINTEQYF
TRBV7-3	TRBJ1-1	CASRGELNTEAFF
TRBV7-9	TRBJ1-5	CASSLGGGSNQPQHF
TRBV29-1	TRBJ2-1	CSVEGGQYFSQFDNEQFF
TRBV27	TRBJ2-2	CASRTASGVFPGELFF
TRBV9	TRBJ1-1	CASSTPGTGNTEAFF
TRBV7-2	TRBJ2-7	CASSLSDYFLYEQYF
TRBV28	TRBJ2-7	CASSDAAASESYEQYF
TRBV19	TRBJ2-1	CASCRGSSYNEQFF
TRBV7-9	TRBJ1-2	CASSQPRGGKSYYGYTF
TRBV7-9	TRBJ1-1	CASSHGTGVNTEAFF
TRBV6-5	TRBJ1-4	CASSDHPGTGVGEKLFF
TRBV3-1	TRBJ2-1	CASSQVPWLAGFPDQKNNEQFF
TRBV30	TRBJ1-2	CAWENWVDRDYGYTF
TRBV15	TRBJ2-2	CATSLRTGGSGELFF
TRBV20-1	TRBJ1-6	CSAESNGAYNSPLHF
TRBV12-3/TRBV12-4	TRBJ1-4	CASSSLGPGRGEKLFF
TRBV19	TRBJ2-3	CASSIVDRDTQYF
TRBV20-1	TRBJ1-1	CSARDFEGQGEAFF
TRBV29-1	TRBJ2-3	CSVPGQGQENTQYF
TRBV15	TRBJ2-3	CATSRAGGGSTDTQYF
TRBV9	TRBJ2-2	CASSLQGSTGELFF
TRBV7-9	TRBJ2-1	CASSSQAGVFEQFF
TRBV5-1	TRBJ2-7	CASSSYEGISYEQYF
TRBV12-3/TRBV12-4	TRBJ1-1	CASRSVGQGRTEAFF
TRBV5-1	TRBJ2-3	CASSFYRDRGLSMTDTQYF
TRBV12-3/TRBV12-4	TRBJ1-1	CASSLGQGSVTEAFF
TRBV25-1	TRBJ2-7	CASSEQEDYEQYF
TRBV28	TRBJ2-5	CASSDIVSTPSETQYF
TRBV15	TRBJ2-2	CATSRSRGTGELFF
TRBV6-5	TRBJ1-5	CASRPDRGHGQPQHF
TRBV28	TRBJ1-6	CASSLMVSSPLHF
TRBV25-1	TRBJ1-1	CASATGTLTEAFF
TRBV4-1	TRBJ1-4	CASSQDYSVNEKLFF
TRBV7-9	TRBJ1-1	CASSLALAPGLGAFF
TRBV12-5	TRBJ2-2	CASGFAAQWAGADTGELFF
TRBV3-1	TRBJ2-1	CASSLSGRGYNEQFF
TRBV9	TRBJ1-5	CASSVTGVGDQPQHF
TRBV29-1	TRBJ2-2	CSAVPRDTGELFF
TRBV7-6	TRBJ2-1	CASSPRTSGGTDEQFF
TRBV2	TRBJ1-1	CASSLRRTEAFF
TRBV28	TRBJ2-2	CASSSRQGLDTGELFF
TRBV10-2	TRBJ2-1	CASSAGTSYNEQFF
TRBV6-2/TRBV6-3	TRBJ2-1	CASTSSGGNLDEQFF
TRBV14	TRBJ2-7	CASSRGLAKRVSYEQYF